Listed below are T cell receptor beta chains from one sample, sequenced in a study of CD8 T cells in ankylosing spondylitis. TCRdb reanalysed the 5' RACE reads using MiXCR and keeps one entry per CDR3 protein. The profile shows fewer than 250,000 distinct CDR3 sequences, about a quarter of them singletons. The specimen sequenced was blood, either unsorted or a sorted T cell fraction (not recorded which). The receptors stem from a male donor with ankylosing spondylitis or in good health (not recorded which). Each CDR3 is given with its conserved first and last residue. The D gene is left open where the match is weak. Some rows mark clone size as missing; the rest say once, few, many or name a class of expanded clone.

>-|few|TRBJ2-1|TRBV10-3
CAISEGIRNEQFF
TGTGCCATCAGTGAGGGGATCAGAAATGAGCAGTTCTTC
>TRBD2|-|TRBJ2-7|TRBV6-5
CASSYYGLAGGEQYF
TGTGCCAGCAGTTACTACGGACTAGCGGGAGGGGAGCAGTACTTC
>TRBD2|-|TRBJ2-7|TRBV4-2
CASSQDAPISGSSYEQYF
TGTGCCAGCAGCCAAGATGCCCCTATTAGCGGGAGCTCCTACGAGCAGTACTTC
>-|-|TRBJ2-3|TRBV11-2
CASSSPTTMAGDTQYF
TGTGCCAGCAGCTCACCGACAACTATGGCCGGGGATACGCAGTATTTT
>-|once|TRBJ2-7|TRBV4-3
CASSQDLSDYEQYF
TGCGCCAGCAGCCAAGATCTTTCTGACTACGAGCAGTACTTC
>TRBD1|few|TRBJ2-3|TRBV19
CASSKEQGLEDTQYF
TGTGCCAGTAGTAAAGAACAGGGGCTCGAAGATACGCAGTATTTT
>-|-|TRBJ2-2|TRBV10-3
CASRDGTGELFF
TGTGCCAGCAGGGACGGCACCGGGGAGCTGTTTTTT
>-|few|TRBJ2-7|TRBV20-1
CSARAGGLGQYF
TGCAGTGCTAGAGCCGGGGGGCTCGGGCAGTACTTC
>TRBD2|-|TRBJ2-1|TRBV9
CASSVGLAGNYNEQFF
TGTGCCAGCAGCGTAGGACTAGCGGGCAACTACAATGAGCAGTTCTTC
>-|-|TRBJ1-1|TRBV20-1
CSAQGWGTMNTEAFF
TGCAGTGCCCAAGGTTGGGGGACAATGAACACTGAAGCTTTCTTT
>-|-|TRBJ2-2|TRBV29-1
CSVVWGGITGELFF
TGCAGCGTTGTGTGGGGCGGGATAACCGGGGAGCTGTTTTTT
>TRBD2|-|TRBJ2-7|TRBV11-2
CASSTRLASYEQYF
TGTGCCAGCAGCACTAGACTAGCGTCCTACGAGCAGTACTTC
>-|-|TRBJ1-1|TRBV7-8
CASSLGRGPGAEAFF
TGTGCCAGCAGCTTAGGTCGGGGCCCGGGGGCTGAAGCTTTCTTT
>-|-|TRBJ1-2|TRBV10-3
CAISETGGYTF
TGTGCCATCAGTGAGACAGGGGGCTACACCTTC
>-|many|TRBJ2-7|TRBV20-1
CSARPQDKPYEQYF
TGCAGTGCTAGACCACAGGACAAGCCCTACGAGCAGTACTTC
>TRBD1|many|TRBJ2-2|TRBV20-1
CSARKRQGADGELFF
TGCAGTGCTAGAAAACGACAGGGGGCCGACGGGGAGCTGTTTTTT
>TRBD1|-|TRBJ2-2|TRBV7-2
CASSLRTGGGTGELFF
TGTGCCAGCAGCCTCCGGACAGGGGGCGGTACCGGGGAGCTGTTTTTT
>-|-|TRBJ2-1|TRBV6-2/TRBV6-3
CASRGLPGNEQFF
TGTGCCAGCAGGGGACTCCCAGGGAATGAGCAGTTCTTC
>TRBD2|-|TRBJ2-7|TRBV10-3
CAISQAGLTYEQYF
TGTGCCATCAGTCAAGCGGGACTAACCTACGAGCAGTACTTC
>TRBD2|many|TRBJ2-3|TRBV28
CASSPGGVGSTDTQYF
TGTGCCAGCAGTCCCGGGGGGGTCGGAAGCACAGATACGCAGTATTTT
>-|-|TRBJ1-4|TRBV5-1
CASSFEGEEKLFF
TGCGCCAGCAGCTTCGAGGGCGAGGAAAAACTGTTTTTT
>-|-|TRBJ2-1|TRBV10-3
CAISVAGLEEQFF
TGTGCCATCAGTGTGGCGGGGCTTGAAGAGCAGTTCTTC
>-|few|TRBJ2-3|TRBV20-1
CSARSFGGTDTQYF
TGCAGTGCTAGGTCTTTTGGGGGCACAGATACGCAGTATTTT
>TRBD1|few|TRBJ2-3|TRBV20-1
CSATDRDRTDTQYF
TGCAGTGCCACAGACAGGGACCGCACAGATACGCAGTATTTT
>TRBD1|few|TRBJ2-2|TRBV6-1
CASRGDRGTGELFF
TGTGCCAGCAGGGGGGACAGGGGCACCGGGGAGCTGTTTTTT
>-|many|TRBJ1-4|TRBV6-1
CASSGGSSKKLFF
TGTGCCAGCAGTGGGGGCTCCTCGAAAAAACTGTTTTTT
>TRBD2|many|TRBJ2-3|TRBV20-1
CSASGVLAGQGGTDTQYF
TGCAGTGCTAGTGGCGTACTAGCGGGACAAGGAGGGACAGATACGCAGTATTTT
>TRBD1|many|TRBJ1-2|TRBV7-9
CASSYRTGHGYTF
TGTGCCAGCAGCTACCGGACAGGGCATGGCTACACCTTC
>-|-|TRBJ2-5|TRBV7-2
CASSFRAGAGQETQYF
TGTGCCAGCAGCTTCCGGGCCGGGGCGGGCCAGGAGACCCAGTACTTC